The clone carrying this T cell receptor beta chain was seen only a few times. The antigen is not known. All sorted populations exceeded 95% purity. Expressed TCRB transcripts were sequenced, since all the RNA that had been isolated was reverse transcribed. The assay was immunoSEQ multiplex PCR, and TCRdb's table has in-frame clones only and misses some. The table includes about 130,000 clones, around a tenth detected once. This sample stems from a study of beta chain features in type 1 diabetes. Study findings and constraints: Any HLA effect on TCRB rearrangement was left unresolved by small sub-analyses.

The sequencing input was central memory CD4+ T cells from blood. The receptor was derived from a young man in good health.

CDR3 nucleotide sequence: TGTGCCAGCAGCCAGGCCCAGGGGGTCCCCCCCTACAATGAGCAGTTCTTC. It codes for CASSQAQGVPPYNEQFF. This chain connects TRBV4-2 to TRBJ2-1, with 7 bases fitting TRBD1. This CDR3 has 17 residues. The trim removed 3 bases at V and 2 bases at J, leaving 10 bases unmatched. The germline CDR1 and CDR2 sequences are LGHNA and YNFKEQ.